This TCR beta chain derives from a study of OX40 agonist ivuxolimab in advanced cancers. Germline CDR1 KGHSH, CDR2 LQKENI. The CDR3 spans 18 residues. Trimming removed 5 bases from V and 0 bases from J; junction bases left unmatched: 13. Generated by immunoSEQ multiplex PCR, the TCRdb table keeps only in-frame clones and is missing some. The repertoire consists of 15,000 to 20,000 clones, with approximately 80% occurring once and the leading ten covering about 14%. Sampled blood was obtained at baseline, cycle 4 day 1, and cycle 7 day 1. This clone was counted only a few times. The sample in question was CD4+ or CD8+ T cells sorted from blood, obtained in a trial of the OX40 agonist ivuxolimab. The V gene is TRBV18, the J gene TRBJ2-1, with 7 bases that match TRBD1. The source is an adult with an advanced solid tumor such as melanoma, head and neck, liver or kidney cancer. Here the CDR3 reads CASSARQGSESSYNEQFF. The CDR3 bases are TGTGCCAGCTCAGCACGACAGGGTTCGGAGAGCTCCTACAATGAGCAGTTCTTC.